This T cell receptor beta chain was captured by sequencing in a study of neurological immune-mediated disorders. Study-wide points: CDR3 amino acid sequences found in expanded clones were never shared across subjects, suggesting private repertoires in all groups. Falling below healthy controls, multiple sclerosis showed the least TCR clonal expansion, while HTLV-1-associated myelopathy showed the most.

Stated time point: longitudinal time-point 3. This clonotype was counted many times. Its antigen is still unknown. A junction boundary mismatches the germline segment, possibly from a read error. 5'RACE employing 10-nucleotide random UMIs yielded the cDNA. The authors obtained over 160 million TCR-beta sequences from 15-18 subjects per sequencing run. TCRdb ran MiXCR on the 5' RACE reads and lists one entry per CDR3 protein. The table has some 43,000 distinct CDR3 sequences, 12% seen once. This CDR3 contains 14 residues. Sequencing input: PBMCs. The origin of this receptor is a male donor with HTLV-1-associated myelopathy (HAM/TSP). The genes are TRBV12-3 or TRBV12-4 and TRBJ2-3; weak D call: TRBD2 (6 bases). The CDR3 spells CASSLGLARVTQYF. The CDR3 nucleotides are TGTGCCAGCAGCTTAGGGCTAGCGAGGGTTACGCAGTATTTT.